The clone carrying this T cell receptor beta chain was counted only a few times. Its antigen is not known. Constant-region reverse primers amplified full-length variable regions, followed by semi-nested Nested Universal Primer A PCR. Via MiXCR, TCRdb re-called the 5' RACE reads, giving one row per CDR3 protein. The sample contains roughly 11,000 distinct CDR3 sequences, around a quarter of which appear only once. The sorted Tregs were CD4+CD25+CD127-/low cells. The CDR3 is 11 amino acids. The germline V and J ends were trimmed by 10 bases and 2 bases, with 6 bases remaining between them. Looked up from germline, CDR1 is MNHNS and CDR2 is SASEGT. Study-level results: In terms of TCR gene usage, tumor memory CD4+ T cells clustered together with blood and lymph node memory CD4+ cells, as well as with lymph node naive CD4+ cells. Tumor Treg TCRs overlapped most with tumor naive CD4+ cells.

Sequencing was carried out using Tregs sorted from a lymph node. This sequence originates from a female donor with breast cancer. V usage is TRBV6-1 and J usage is TRBJ2-1; D unclear. CDR3 in DNA: TGTGCCACCCGGACCTACAATGAGCAGTTCTTC. Amino acid sequence: CATRTYNEQFF.